The T cell receptor (beta chain) under discussion was sequenced for a study of CD8 T cells in Susac syndrome (dated by TCRdb to the late 2010s). For the wider study: Of the Susac syndrome patients who were sequenced, under ten were in clinical remission while about six had clinically active disease. Whether CD8+ T cell activation and differentiation in Susac syndrome was antigen driven was tested using repertoire sequencing. Clonality of the CD8+ T cell repertoire was compared between 11 to 12 healthy donors, approximately 14 Susac syndrome patients and roughly 15 multiple sclerosis patients. At the time of blood withdrawal, Susac syndrome patients were either therapy-naive, taking corticosteroids (with some also receiving IVIg), or on IVIg alone.

Peripheral blood CD8+ and CD4+ T cells from healthy donors, Susac syndrome patients and multiple sclerosis patients were profiled using high-throughput TCR beta sequencing. Susac syndrome patients met recently defined diagnostic criteria for definite or probable disease. Bulk CD8+ and CD4+ T cells were purified by magnetic negative isolation, while CD8+ TEMRA cells were enriched using FACS. Blood was collected in EDTA tubes and processed within 24 hours, with PBMCs isolated through density gradient centrifugation. PBMCs intended for TCR sequencing were cryopreserved in liquid nitrogen and thawed later in a water bath at 37 degrees C. Purity of sorted or isolated CD4+, CD8+ and CD8+ TEMRA cells was at least 90%. Points on this clonotype: Its binding antigen is unknown. Per-base quality was not reported, and no clone a single base away is much larger than it.

RNA was extracted using the RNeasy kit, and roughly 0.5 to 1 microgram was reverse transcribed with random hexamers. TCR beta CDR3 regions were amplified with the immunoSEQ multiplex PCR assay covering 54 Vbeta and 13 Jbeta segments. Bias from PCR amplification was corrected by using a synthetic template baseline for primer optimization and for computational correction. On the study's bioinformatics: Reads were assigned to V, D and J genes according to IMGT and analyzed in immunoSEQ Analyzer, with only productive sequences retained. To calculate clonality, Shannon entropy was normalized by log2 of the number of productive unique sequences and then subtracted from one. For each patient and control, public and private clones were evaluated among the 100 most prevalent clones. Clones were defined as Susac-specific when absent from the healthy and MS cohorts, from 1052 published viral clones and from other ImmuneACCESS disease sequences. TCRdb's own reprocessing of the public reads used fastp at Q25 and MiXCR and kept productive beta chains. Each record represents a unique CDR3 protein, reported with the most common genes and DNA among its rows. For this entry, the V and J calls and clone size follow TCRdb and not the study's own pipeline. This sample has fewer than 85,000 distinct CDR3 sequences in its table, and over 90% of those were observed once. The ten largest clones represent approximately 0.48% of the sample.

Beyond this particular receptor, the publication reports: Susac syndrome CD8+ repertoires showed clonal expansion, highest in CD8+ TEMRA cells and greater in clinically active than remitting patients. The TCR sequencing and HLA analysis was acknowledged to have included a relatively small number of individuals. Roughly 15 and five Susac-specific public clones were found in the total CD8+ and CD8+ TEMRA repertoires, respectively.

The specimen was CD8+ T cells from PBMCs. This clonotype was obtained from a human donor with Susac syndrome.

The CDR3 protein sequence reads: CASSQDLAAANYEQYF. Here is the DNA: TGTGCCAGCAGCCAAGATCTGGCAGCAGCTAATTACGAGCAGTACTTC. The sequence is built from TRBV3-1 and TRBJ2-7; no D gene can be assigned with confidence. From its cysteine to its phenylalanine, the CDR3 spans 16 amino acids. Only the CDR3 DNA stays, 48 bases, in frame from base 1. V is cut by 0 bases and J by 4 bases, and the space between the germline ends is 16 bases. The germline V gene (reference sequence) yields LGHDT for CDR1 and YNNKEL for CDR2.